The TCR beta chain under discussion was sequenced for a study of radiation and T cells in renal cell carcinoma. Study context: Nephrectomy followed 15 Gy stereotactic body radiation by 4 weeks.

General study results and limits: Pretreatment tumor biopsies were lacking, so baseline clonotypes are unknown. Top tumor clonotypes rose in blood 2 weeks post-radiation, then contracted.

Only in-frame clones appear in the TCRdb table, and some are missing; sequencing was by immunoSEQ multiplex PCR. Among roughly 130,000 clones listed, approximately 75% were seen once. This CDR3 is built from 16 residues. Trimming took 4 bases from V and 5 from J; bases not matched to a gene: 5. Germline V CDR1 and CDR2: SEHNR, FQNEAQ (reference sequence). Time point: blood 2 weeks post-SBRT. Specified treatment: 15 Gy SBRT to primary tumor, nephrectomy 4 weeks later. Radiation-treated patients gave blood at baseline, week 2 and week 4. In the case of this clone: Its antigen is not known.

V gene TRBV7-9 combines with J gene TRBJ2-5; 15 nucleotides align to TRBD2. The receptor comes from a woman in her sixties or seventies with renal cell carcinoma. Sequenced material: blood, taken from a patient whose treatment included radiotherapy and nephrectomy. The CDR3 spells CASSSGLAGGSETQYF. CDR3 DNA: TGTGCCAGCAGCTCCGGACTAGCGGGAGGGAGTGAGACCCAGTACTTC. Using reference TRBV7-9 and TRBJ2-5 for the parts outside the CDR3, the full variable domain is DTGVSQNPRHKITKRGQNVTFRCDPISEHNRLYWYRQTLGQGPEFLTYFQNEAQLEKSRLLSDRFSAERPKGSFSTLEIQRTEQGDSAMYLCASSSGLAGGSETQYFGPGTRLLVL.